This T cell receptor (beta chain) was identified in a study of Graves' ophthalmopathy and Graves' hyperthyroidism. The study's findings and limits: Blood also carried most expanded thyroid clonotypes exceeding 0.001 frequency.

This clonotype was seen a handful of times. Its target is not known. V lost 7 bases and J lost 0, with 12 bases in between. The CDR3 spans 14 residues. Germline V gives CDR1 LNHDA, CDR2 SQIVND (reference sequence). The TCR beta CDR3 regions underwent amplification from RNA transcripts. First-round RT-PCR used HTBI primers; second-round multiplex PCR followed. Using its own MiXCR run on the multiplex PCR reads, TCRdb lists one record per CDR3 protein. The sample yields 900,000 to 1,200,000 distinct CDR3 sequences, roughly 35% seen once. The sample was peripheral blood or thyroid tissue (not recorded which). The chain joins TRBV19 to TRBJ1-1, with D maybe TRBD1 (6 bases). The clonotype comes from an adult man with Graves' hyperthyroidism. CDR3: CASNSRGLNTEAFF. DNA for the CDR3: TGTGCCAGTAATAGCAGGGGTCTGAACACTGAAGCTTTCTTT.